A selection of T cell receptor beta chains follows, all from one sample in a study of CD8 T cells in Susac syndrome. TCRdb independently ran MiXCR on the immunoSEQ multiplex PCR reads; one entry per CDR3 protein. The table lists 100,000 to 150,000 distinct CDR3 sequences, more than 80% of them singletons. Sequenced input: CD8+ T cells from PBMCs. The receptors were sampled from a human donor with multiple sclerosis. The CDR3 runs from the conserved cysteine through the conserved F or W. The order of the fields is CDR3 protein, CDR3 DNA, D gene, V gene, clone size, J gene. The D gene is left open where the match is weak. Not all rows give a size; the values are once, few, many and, for expanded clones, a class.

CDR3 protein: CASSSRDSSYNEQFF
CDR3 DNA: TGTGCCAGCAGCTCCCGGGATAGCTCCTACAATGAGCAGTTCTTC
D gene: .
V gene: TRBV11-2
clone size: .
J gene: TRBJ2-1

CDR3 protein: CASSGLARGEQFF
CDR3 DNA: TGTGCCAGCAGCGGACTAGCGAGGGGTGAGCAGTTCTTC
D gene: TRBD2
V gene: TRBV14
clone size: .
J gene: TRBJ2-1

CDR3 protein: CASSPNSGQGDNEQFF
CDR3 DNA: TGTGCCAGCTCACCAAATTCCGGACAGGGTGACAATGAGCAGTTCTTC
D gene: TRBD1
V gene: TRBV18
clone size: once
J gene: TRBJ2-1

CDR3 protein: CASSQGQGNTEAFF
CDR3 DNA: TGTGCCAGCAGTCAAGGACAGGGGAACACTGAAGCTTTCTTT
D gene: TRBD1
V gene: TRBV6-2/TRBV6-3
clone size: few
J gene: TRBJ1-1

CDR3 protein: CASSPPDRELSGELFF
CDR3 DNA: TGTGCCAGCAGCCCACCAGACAGGGAGTTGAGCGGGGAGCTGTTTTTT
D gene: TRBD1
V gene: TRBV9
clone size: .
J gene: TRBJ2-2

CDR3 protein: CASSSTGVGGANVLTF
CDR3 DNA: TGTGCCAGCAGCTCCACAGGGGTAGGTGGGGCCAACGTCCTGACTTTC
D gene: TRBD1
V gene: TRBV13
clone size: .
J gene: TRBJ2-6

CDR3 protein: CAWNTGMNTEAFF
CDR3 DNA: TGTGCCTGGAATACAGGGATGAACACTGAAGCTTTCTTT
D gene: .
V gene: TRBV30
clone size: .
J gene: TRBJ1-1

CDR3 protein: CASSLNKPGNGNTIYF
CDR3 DNA: TGTGCCAGCAGCCTCAATAAGCCGGGGAACGGAAACACCATATATTTT
D gene: .
V gene: TRBV11-2
clone size: .
J gene: TRBJ1-3

CDR3 protein: CASSVGFGQPQHF
CDR3 DNA: TGTGCCAGCAGCGTAGGATTTGGTCAGCCCCAGCATTTT
D gene: .
V gene: TRBV9
clone size: .
J gene: TRBJ1-5

CDR3 protein: CASRAGNTEAFF
CDR3 DNA: TGTGCCAGCAGGGCCGGGAACACTGAAGCTTTCTTT
D gene: .
V gene: TRBV5-4
clone size: .
J gene: TRBJ1-1

CDR3 protein: CASSDRGQHYEQYF
CDR3 DNA: TGTGCCAGCAGTGATCGGGGACAGCACTACGAGCAGTACTTC
D gene: TRBD1
V gene: TRBV2
clone size: .
J gene: TRBJ2-7

CDR3 protein: CASSSGQGLKQPQHF
CDR3 DNA: TGTGCCAGCAGCTCGGGACAGGGTTTGAAACAGCCCCAGCATTTT
D gene: TRBD1
V gene: TRBV7-9
clone size: .
J gene: TRBJ1-5

CDR3 protein: CASTIVSGETRRVEQFF
CDR3 DNA: TGTGCCAGCACCATAGTATCGGGTGAGACTAGGCGCGTTGAGCAGTTCTTC
D gene: .
V gene: TRBV5-6
clone size: .
J gene: TRBJ2-1

CDR3 protein: CASSAGQRNTEAFF
CDR3 DNA: TGTGCCAGCAGCGCGGGACAGAGGAACACTGAAGCTTTCTTT
D gene: TRBD1
V gene: TRBV9
clone size: once
J gene: TRBJ1-1

CDR3 protein: CASSRHRGGQFF
CDR3 DNA: TGTGCCAGCAGCCGACACAGGGGAGGTCAGTTCTTC
D gene: .
V gene: TRBV6-5
clone size: .
J gene: TRBJ2-1

CDR3 protein: CATGTGANVLTF
CDR3 DNA: TGTGCCACGGGTACTGGGGCCAACGTCCTGACTTTC
D gene: .
V gene: TRBV28
clone size: .
J gene: TRBJ2-6

CDR3 protein: CSATDYKGVEQYF
CDR3 DNA: TGCAGTGCTACGGACTACAAGGGCGTCGAGCAGTACTTC
D gene: .
V gene: TRBV20-1
clone size: .
J gene: TRBJ2-7

CDR3 protein: CASSDKGGSGNTIYF
CDR3 DNA: TGTGCCAGCAGTGATAAGGGGGGCTCTGGAAACACCATATATTTT
D gene: .
V gene: TRBV2
clone size: .
J gene: TRBJ1-3

CDR3 protein: CASRGTDIRNTEAFF
CDR3 DNA: TGCGCCAGCAGAGGGACAGACATTCGGAACACTGAAGCTTTCTTT
D gene: TRBD1
V gene: TRBV23-1
clone size: .
J gene: TRBJ1-1

CDR3 protein: CASDRGDEKLFF
CDR3 DNA: TGTGCCAGCGACAGGGGGGATGAAAAACTGTTTTTT
D gene: TRBD1
V gene: TRBV19
clone size: few
J gene: TRBJ1-4

CDR3 protein: CASSDGYTYEQYF
CDR3 DNA: TGTGCCAGCAGTGACGGGTACACCTACGAGCAGTACTTC
D gene: .
V gene: TRBV6-1
clone size: once
J gene: TRBJ2-7

CDR3 protein: CASGLDPHERATEAFF
CDR3 DNA: TGTGCTAGTGGTTTGGATCCACACGAACGTGCGACTGAAGCTTTCTTT
D gene: .
V gene: TRBV12-5
clone size: .
J gene: TRBJ1-1

CDR3 protein: CASNFGTDTDTQHF
CDR3 DNA: TGTGCCAGCAACTTTGGGACCGACACAGATACGCAGCATTTT
D gene: .
V gene: TRBV12-3/TRBV12-4
clone size: .
J gene: TRBJ1-5

CDR3 protein: CASSLVGGMGNEQFF
CDR3 DNA: TGTGCCAGCAGTTTGGTCGGGGGAATGGGGAATGAGCAGTTCTTC
D gene: .
V gene: TRBV28
clone size: .
J gene: TRBJ2-1

CDR3 protein: CASSFGGRSYNEQFF
CDR3 DNA: TGTGCCAGCAGCTTTGGGGGCCGCTCCTACAATGAGCAGTTCTTC
D gene: .
V gene: TRBV5-4
clone size: .
J gene: TRBJ2-1

CDR3 protein: CASSQGPGRLAEAFF
CDR3 DNA: TGCGCCAGCAGCCAAGGGCCCGGGAGACTAGCTGAAGCTTTCTTT
D gene: .
V gene: TRBV4-1
clone size: .
J gene: TRBJ1-1

CDR3 protein: CASSWIGSDTQYF
CDR3 DNA: TGTGCCAGCAGCTGGATCGGGTCGGATACGCAGTATTTT
D gene: .
V gene: TRBV7-3
clone size: .
J gene: TRBJ2-3

CDR3 protein: CASSWPGREQFF
CDR3 DNA: TGTGCCAGCAGTTGGCCCGGAAGGGAGCAGTTCTTC
D gene: .
V gene: TRBV27
clone size: .
J gene: TRBJ2-1

CDR3 protein: CASSLFGLDDEQYF
CDR3 DNA: TGCGCCAGCAGCTTATTCGGGTTAGACGACGAGCAGTACTTC
D gene: .
V gene: TRBV5-1
clone size: .
J gene: TRBJ2-7

CDR3 protein: CASSPKRSGSYNEQFF
CDR3 DNA: TGTGCCAGCAGCCCGAAGCGTAGCGGCTCCTACAATGAGCAGTTCTTC
D gene: .
V gene: TRBV5-4
clone size: .
J gene: TRBJ2-1

CDR3 protein: CASSYYQSSGNTIYF
CDR3 DNA: TGTGCCAGCAGCTACTACCAGAGCTCTGGAAACACCATATATTTT
D gene: .
V gene: TRBV7-9
clone size: .
J gene: TRBJ1-3

CDR3 protein: CASSRQGTEAFF
CDR3 DNA: TGCGCCAGCAGTAGACAGGGGACTGAAGCTTTCTTT
D gene: TRBD1
V gene: TRBV10-2
clone size: .
J gene: TRBJ1-1

CDR3 protein: CAISEGGDIDEQYF
CDR3 DNA: TGTGCCATCAGTGAGGGGGGGGACATCGACGAGCAGTACTTC
D gene: .
V gene: TRBV10-3
clone size: .
J gene: TRBJ2-7

CDR3 protein: CASRGRGAGTEAFF
CDR3 DNA: TGTGCCAGCAGGGGCAGGGGCGCTGGTACTGAAGCTTTCTTT
D gene: .
V gene: TRBV6-5
clone size: .
J gene: TRBJ1-1

CDR3 protein: CASSLGLWGPGELFF
CDR3 DNA: TGTGCCAGCAGCTTGGGATTATGGGGCCCTGGGGAGCTGTTTTTT
D gene: .
V gene: TRBV5-6
clone size: .
J gene: TRBJ2-2

CDR3 protein: CSVGGPYNEQFF
CDR3 DNA: TGCAGCGTTGGAGGTCCCTACAATGAGCAGTTCTTC
D gene: .
V gene: TRBV29-1
clone size: .
J gene: TRBJ2-1

CDR3 protein: CSAPGQLNYGYTF
CDR3 DNA: TGCAGTGCTCCGGGACAGTTAAACTATGGCTACACCTTC
D gene: TRBD1
V gene: TRBV20-1
clone size: .
J gene: TRBJ1-2

CDR3 protein: CASSQDLGISYGYTF
CDR3 DNA: TGTGCCAGCAGCCAAGATCTGGGTATTAGCTATGGCTACACCTTC
D gene: .
V gene: TRBV3-1
clone size: .
J gene: TRBJ1-2

CDR3 protein: CASTLKQGLFHEQFF
CDR3 DNA: TGTGCCAGCACCCTAAAGCAAGGACTATTTCATGAGCAGTTCTTC
D gene: .
V gene: TRBV6-2/TRBV6-3
clone size: .
J gene: TRBJ2-1

CDR3 protein: CASSLRTGYNEQFF
CDR3 DNA: TGTGCCAGCAGCTTGCGGACAGGGTACAATGAGCAGTTCTTC
D gene: TRBD1
V gene: TRBV7-9
clone size: few
J gene: TRBJ2-1

CDR3 protein: CASSHLNGTGNTEAFF
CDR3 DNA: TGTGCCAGCAGTCACCTTAACGGGACAGGGAACACTGAAGCTTTCTTT
D gene: TRBD1
V gene: TRBV6-5
clone size: .
J gene: TRBJ1-1

CDR3 protein: CASSLRRGNEQFF
CDR3 DNA: TGTGCCAGCAGCCTCCGACGAGGTAATGAGCAGTTCTTC
D gene: .
V gene: TRBV3-1
clone size: .
J gene: TRBJ2-1

CDR3 protein: CASSKTGNTEAFF
CDR3 DNA: TGTGCCAGCAGTAAGACGGGGAACACTGAAGCTTTCTTT
D gene: .
V gene: TRBV27
clone size: once
J gene: TRBJ1-1